This T cell receptor beta chain was sequenced in a study of cytomegalovirus exposure and HLA in healthy donors. V gave up 4 bases and J gave up 2 bases, with 5 bases separating them. The germline V gene encodes CDR1 MDHEN and CDR2 SYDVKM. The CDR3 has 12 residues. Donors in the study were healthy people who gave bone marrow. Nominally healthy donors provided the samples, though records likely missed some immune exposures. In the PCR, 60 Vbeta and 13 Jbeta primers were used. Data came from immunoSEQ multiplex PCR; TCRdb stores just in-frame clones and leaves some out. The repertoire consists of around 100,000 clones, with over 65% occurring once and the leading ten covering around 1.5%.

The source is a woman aged 40 to 55 in good health and CMV-seronegative. Specimen: PBMCs. J is TRBJ1-2 and V is TRBV28; D uncertain. DNA for the CDR3: TGTGCCAGCAGTTCATTGAACTATGGCTACACCTTC. This codes for CASSSLNYGYTF.